This T cell receptor beta chain stems from a study of blood T cell repertoires in COVID-19. Profiled with immunoSEQ multiplex PCR; TCRdb holds only in-frame clones, not every one. This table holds almost 350,000 clones, about nine tenths found once. The germline V gene encodes CDR1 SNHLY and CDR2 FYNNEI. J lost 4 bases, V lost 2 bases, and 3 bases had no gene match. This CDR3 has 15 amino acids. This clonotype originated in a woman aged 55-69 years with COVID-19, enrolled during active disease. V gene TRBV2 combines with J gene TRBJ1-3, with TRBD1 matching over 9 bases. The sequenced material came from peripheral blood. The CDR3 bases are TGTGCCAGCAGTGAACCCGGGACAGGGGGAAACACCATATATTTT. Translated: CASSEPGTGGNTIYF. The variable domain in full, with the rest retrieved from reference TRBV2 and TRBJ1-3, is EPEVTQTPSHQVTQMGQEVILRCVPISNHLYFYWYRQILGQKVEFLVSFYNNEISEKSEIFDDQFSVERPDGSNFTLKIRSTKLEDSAMYFCASSEPGTGGNTIYFGEGSWLTVV.